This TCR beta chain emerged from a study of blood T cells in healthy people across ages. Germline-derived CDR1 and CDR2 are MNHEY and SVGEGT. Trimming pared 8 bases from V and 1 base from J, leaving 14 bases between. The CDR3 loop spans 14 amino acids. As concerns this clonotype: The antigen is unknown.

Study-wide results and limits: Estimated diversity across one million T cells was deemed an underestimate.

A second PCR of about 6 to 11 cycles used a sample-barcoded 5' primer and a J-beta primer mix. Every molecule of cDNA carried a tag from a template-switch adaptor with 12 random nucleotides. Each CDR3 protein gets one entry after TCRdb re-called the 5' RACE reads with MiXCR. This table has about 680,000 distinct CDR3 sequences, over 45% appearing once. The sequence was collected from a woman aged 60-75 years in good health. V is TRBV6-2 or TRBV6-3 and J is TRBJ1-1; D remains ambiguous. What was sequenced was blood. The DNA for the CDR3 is TGTGCCAGCCGGGGATTCAGAGGGAACACTGAAGCTTTCTTT. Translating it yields CASRGFRGNTEAFF.